This T cell receptor (beta chain) is drawn from a study of cytomegalovirus exposure and HLA in healthy donors. Study-level points and caveats: Presence/absence analysis assumed near-uniform sequencing depth across donors. Earlier results showed most TCR beta V segments being productive about 87% or about 30% of the time. Reports indicate that TCR beta sequences accurately predicted the HLA-A and HLA-B alleles of most subjects.

It was with 60 Vbeta and 13 Jbeta primers that the PCR ran. Profiled with immunoSEQ multiplex PCR; TCRdb holds only in-frame clones, not every one. Across 130,000 or so clones, the top ten clones capture roughly 1.5% of the sample. CDR3 length equals 13 residues. The germline V gene has CDR1 SQVTM and CDR2 ANQGSEA. Regarding this clone: The target antigen is unknown.

The sequenced sample consisted of PBMCs. This receptor was obtained from a woman aged 40 to 50 in good health and CMV-seronegative. The rearrangement links TRBV29-1 to TRBJ1-1; no reliable D call. The CDR3 here is CTAQQSMNTEAFF. The CDR3 DNA sequence: TGCACCGCCCAACAGTCCATGAACACTGAAGCTTTCTTT.